The 9 T cell receptor beta chains below all came from one sample that was sequenced in a study of T cells after yellow fever vaccination. TCRdb processed the 5' RACE reads anew with MiXCR; each CDR3 protein has one entry. This table has hundreds of thousands of distinct CDR3 sequences, 9% to 15% appearing once. The starting material was PBMCs, obtained on the day of the yellow fever booster vaccination. The receptors derive from a man younger than 40 who received the YFV17D yellow fever vaccine.

The CDR3 DNA follows: TGTGCCAGCAGTTACCTAAAAGGACAGGGCCATGGCTACACCTTC. Amino acid sequence: CASSYLKGQGHGYTF. V gene TRBV27 combines with J gene TRBJ1-2; 8 bases line up with TRBD1. CDR3 length: 15 residues. After removal of 4 bases from V and 6 bases from J, the junction contained 10 bases not matched to a gene. Germline-derived CDR1 and CDR2 are MNHEY and SMNVEV (reference sequence).

This clonotype was seen only a few times. This chain joins TRBV20-1 and TRBJ2-7, with TRBD2 matching over 8 bases. In germline, CDR1 is DFQATT, CDR2 SNEGSKA (reference sequence). The junction had 4 bases not matched to a gene; V was cut back by 3 bases and J by 3 bases. The CDR3 is made up of 13 amino acids. In DNA, the CDR3 is TGCAGTGCTAGCGGGAGGGCCCTCTACGAGCAGTACTTC. Its translation: CSASGRALYEQYF.

The CDR3 is CASSDYRGGYEQYF. DNA of the CDR3: TGTGCCAGCAGCGACTACAGGGGGGGGTACGAGCAGTACTTC. The chain has TRBV11-2 and TRBJ2-7; D possibly corresponds to TRBD1 (8 bases). This CDR3 has 14 amino acids. Germline CDR1 and CDR2: SGHAT and FQNNGV. Deletions cut 5 bases from V and 4 bases from J, with 15 bases between.

The chain employs TRBV14 and TRBJ2-2; D gene ambiguous. The CDR3 consists of 14 residues. The ends were cut back, 3 bases at V and 4 bases at J, with 9 bases in the middle. CDR1 SGHDN and CDR2 FVKESK come from the germline V gene. The CDR3 loop is CASSQFTGTGELFF. CDR3 nucleotide sequence: TGTGCCAGCAGCCAGTTCACGGGCACCGGGGAGCTGTTTTTT. Complete variable domain (other parts from reference TRBV14 and TRBJ2-2): EAGVTQFPSHSVIEKGQTVTLRCDPISGHDNLYWYRRVMGKEIKFLLHFVKESKQDESGMPNNRFLAERTGGTYSTLKVQPAELEDSGVYFCASSQFTGTGELFFGEGSRLTVL.

The CDR3 region is CASSGPSRWAGELFF. As DNA, the CDR3 is TGTGCCAGCAGTGGACCGTCTAGGTGGGCCGGGGAGCTGTTTTTT. The V and J genes are TRBV25-1 and TRBJ2-2; D ambiguous. V lost 4 bases and J 6 bases, leaving 15 bases between the germline ends. The CDR3 contains 15 residues. Per the germline V gene, CDR1 is MGHDK and CDR2 is SYGVNS.

A few counts support this clonotype. The chain couples TRBV5-1 to TRBJ2-1, with 8 bases identical to TRBD2. The CDR3 totals 14 residues. The germline gives CDR1 SGHRS, CDR2 YFSETQ. V gave up 6 bases and J gave up 6 bases; unmatched junction bases: 8. The CDR3 nucleotides read TGCGCCAGCAACGTGGCTAGCGGGCCCAATGAGCAGTTCTTC. Amino acid sequence: CASNVASGPNEQFF.

A few counts support this clonotype. This rearrangement joins TRBV5-6 to TRBJ2-3; 8 bases match TRBD2. Germline values: CDR1 SGHDT, CDR2 YYEEEE. Trimming took 2 bases from V and 14 from J; bases not matched to a gene: 7. CDR3 size: 12 residues. The CDR3 loop is CASSFLAGPRYF. Written as DNA, the CDR3 is TGTGCCAGCAGCTTCCTAGCGGGCCCACGGTATTTT. Drawing the rest from reference TRBV5-6 and TRBJ2-3, the complete variable domain is DAGVTQSPTHLIKTRGQQVTLRCSPKSGHDTVSWYQQALGQGPQFIFQYYEEEERQRGNFPDRFSGHQFPNYSSELNVNALLLGDSALYLCASSFLAGPRYFGPGTRLTVL.

The chain is built from TRBV20-1 and TRBJ2-7; D is possibly TRBD2 (6 bases). The CDR3 covers 13 residues. Germline loops: CDR1 DFQATT, CDR2 SNEGSKA (reference sequence). The V end lost 7 bases, the J end lost 4 bases, and 17 bases lay between the germline ends. The CDR3 protein is CSGIGGASYEQYF. The CDR3 coding sequence is TGCAGTGGAATTGGCGGGGCGTCGTACGAGCAGTACTTC.

The rearrangement links TRBV7-8 to TRBJ1-2; D call uncertain. V was pared by 2 bases and J by 2 bases, with 6 bases between. The CDR3 length is 13 residues. Germline V gives CDR1 SGHVS, CDR2 FQNEAQ. CDR3 sequence (DNA): TGTGCCAGCAGCTTAAAAAGAAACTATGGCTACACCTTC. It specifies CASSLKRNYGYTF.